The clone carrying this T cell receptor beta chain has only one observation. These data are taken from a study of blood T cell repertoires in COVID-19. The length of the CDR3 is 13 residues. Trimming at V came to 7 bases and at J to 9 bases, leaving 3 bases not matched to a gene. Germline CDR1 LNHDA, CDR2 SQIVND (reference sequence). Profiled with immunoSEQ multiplex PCR; TCRdb holds only in-frame clones, not every one. This repertoire shows 400,000 to 500,000 clones, 70% to 90% found once; its top ten account for about 1.5%. The J gene is TRBJ1-6, the V gene TRBV19; TRBD1 aligns across 10 bases. The TCR comes from a woman aged 18-29 years who had been exposed to COVID-19. The sequenced sample was PBMCs or T cells enriched from blood (not recorded which). The CDR3 coding sequence is TGTGCCAGTACCGGACAGGGGGGTTCACCCCTCCACTTT. Amino acid sequence: CASTGQGGSPLHF.